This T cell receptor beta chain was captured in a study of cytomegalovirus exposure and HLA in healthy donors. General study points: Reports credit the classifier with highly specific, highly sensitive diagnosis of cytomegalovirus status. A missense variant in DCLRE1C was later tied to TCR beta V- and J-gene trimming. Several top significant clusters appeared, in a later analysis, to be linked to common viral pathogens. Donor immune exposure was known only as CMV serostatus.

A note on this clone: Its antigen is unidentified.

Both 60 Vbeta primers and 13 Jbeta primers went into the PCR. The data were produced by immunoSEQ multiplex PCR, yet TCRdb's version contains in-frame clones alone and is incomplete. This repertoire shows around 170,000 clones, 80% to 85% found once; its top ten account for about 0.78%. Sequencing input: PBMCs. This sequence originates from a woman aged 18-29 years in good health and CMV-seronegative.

The CDR3 region is CASSRTGSSALAKNIQYF. CDR3 DNA sequence: TGTGCCAGCAGCCGGACAGGATCATCTGCGCTAGCCAAAAACATTCAGTACTTC. The chain joins TRBV19 to TRBJ2-4, with 7 nucleotides matching TRBD1. J gave up 0 bases and V 9 bases, and 17 bases lay outside the gene matches. Per germline, CDR1 LNHDA and CDR2 SQIVND (reference sequence). This CDR3 has 18 amino acids.